These 28 T cell receptor beta chains share one sample of origin, sequenced in a study of early T cells in non-severe SARS-CoV-2 infection. One entry per CDR3 protein results from TCRdb running MiXCR on the 5' RACE reads. This table has about 44,000 distinct CDR3 sequences, about 23% appearing once. The sample here was whole blood, taken at baseline. The receptor set was obtained from an adult who was a healthcare worker with PCR-confirmed SARS-CoV-2 infection or an uninfected control (not recorded which).

This clonotype appeared many times. This chain connects TRBV7-6 to TRBJ2-2; no definite D call. There are 13 residues in the CDR3. CDR1 is SGHVS and CDR2 is FNYEAQ in the germline V gene. With 2 bases removed from V and 6 bases from J, the gap between germline ends came to 7 bases. The CDR3 protein is CASSLLVAGELFF. CDR3 sequence (DNA): TGTGCCAGCAGCTTATTAGTGGCCGGGGAGCTGTTTTTT.

The rearrangement joins TRBV14 to TRBJ2-4, with D possibly being TRBD1 or TRBD2 (5 bases each). Germline-derived CDR1 and CDR2 are SGHDN and FVKESK. CDR3 length equals 18 residues. The germline V and J ends were trimmed by 3 bases and 3 bases, with 21 bases remaining between them. CDR3 in DNA: TGTGCCAGCAGCCAGATGGAAGGGGACGCAGTGGTCAAAAACATTCAGTACTTC. Its protein is CASSQMEGDAVVKNIQYF.

The V call is TRBV12-3 or TRBV12-4, the J call TRBJ1-2; possibly TRBD1 for D (5 bases). Between the trimmed V and J ends, which lost 6 bases and 7 bases, there was a span of 15 bases. CDR3 length: 13 amino acids. For the CDR3, the DNA is TGTGCCAGCAGCACAGGAGGACAAAGTGGCTACACCTTC. It is translated as CASSTGGQSGYTF.

The chain has TRBV15 and TRBJ2-4; D possibly corresponds to TRBD1 (7 bases). The CDR3 contains 17 residues. Trimming stripped 5 bases from V and 0 bases from J, with 17 bases between. CDR1 and CDR2 from the germline V gene are LNHNV and YYDKDF (reference sequence). CDR3 sequence (DNA): TGTGCCACCAGCTCTCGGGGGACAGCTAGAGCCAAAAACATTCAGTACTTC. It is translated as CATSSRGTARAKNIQYF. Full variable domain (remainder filled in from reference TRBV15 and TRBJ2-4): DAMVIQNPRYQVTQFGKPVTLSCSQTLNHNVMYWYQQKSSQAPKLLFHYYDKDFNNEADTPDNFQSRRPNTSFCFLDIRSPGLGDTAMYLCATSSRGTARAKNIQYFGAGTRLSVL.

This clonotype occurred a few times. The chain has TRBV5-1 and TRBJ2-1; TRBD2 matches at 7 bases. Trimming cost V 6 bases and J 2 bases; bases outside gene matches: 17. The CDR3 runs to 18 residues. Germline assignment: CDR1 SGHRS and CDR2 YFSETQ. CDR3 bases: TGCGCCAGCATGGGGGGTAAGACGGGAGGTAACCCCTACAATGAGCAGTTCTTC. Amino acid sequence: CASMGGKTGGNPYNEQFF. The full variable domain, its missing parts supplied by reference TRBV5-1 and TRBJ2-1, is KAGVTQTPRYLIKTRGQQVTLSCSPISGHRSVSWYQQTPGQGLQFLFEYFSETQRNKGNFPGRFSGRQFSNSRSEMNVSTLELGDSALYLCASMGGKTGGNPYNEQFFGPGTRLTVL.

V and J are TRBV25-1 and TRBJ2-3; D uncertain. The V gene's germline CDR1 is MGHDK and CDR2 SYGVNS. The CDR3 has 13 residues. Trimming took 2 bases from V and 1 from J, leaving 4 bases between them. CDR3 residues: CASSEGRTDTQYF. The CDR3 bases are TGTGCCAGCAGTGAAGGGCGCACAGATACGCAGTATTTT.

This clonotype showed up just a few times. V and J are TRBV18 and TRBJ1-5; D may be TRBD1 (6 bases). This CDR3 is 14 amino acids long. The V end lost 6 bases, the J end lost 1 base, and 10 bases lay between the germline ends. The germline gives CDR1 KGHSH, CDR2 LQKENI. In DNA form, the CDR3 reads TGTGCCAGCTCTGAGCAGGGGAGCAATCAGCCCCAGCATTTT. Its protein is CASSEQGSNQPQHF.

The V gene is TRBV29-1, the J gene TRBJ2-3; unclear D gene. Trimming removed 4 bases from V and 2 bases from J, with 13 bases in between. The CDR3 has 14 amino acids. CDR1 is SQVTM and CDR2 is ANQGSEA in the germline V gene. CDR3: CSVVARAPTDTQYF. The CDR3 bases are TGCAGCGTTGTAGCCCGCGCGCCCACAGATACGCAGTATTTT.

The V call is TRBV5-4, the J call TRBJ2-5; D might be TRBD1 (7 bases). V was pared by 4 bases and J by 3 bases, with 10 bases between. This CDR3 region has 13 residues. Looked up from germline, CDR1 is SGHNT and CDR2 is YYREEE (reference sequence). In DNA, the CDR3 is TGTGCCAGCAGCCTCAGGGGGGAAGAGACCCAGTACTTC. It translates to CASSLRGEETQYF.

The rearrangement uses TRBV20-1 and TRBJ1-4; D remains unclear. The CDR3 totals 16 residues. CDR1 is DFQATT, CDR2 SNEGSKA, per germline (reference sequence). Trimming took off 6 bases at V and 4 bases at J, with 21 bases between the two ends. The CDR3 loop reads CSAQAVSPPVNEKLFF. As DNA, the CDR3 is TGCAGTGCCCAGGCGGTCTCCCCTCCCGTTAATGAAAAACTGTTTTTT.

This clonotype has ten or more counts. J is TRBJ1-1 and V is TRBV12-3 or TRBV12-4; a possible D gene is TRBD1 (6 bases). There are 16 residues in the CDR3. V was shortened by 4 bases and J by 0 bases, with 15 bases between the two germline ends. The CDR3: CASSSPSRTVNTEAFF. CDR3 nucleotide sequence: TGTGCCAGCAGTTCCCCCAGCCGGACAGTGAACACTGAAGCTTTCTTT.

Many counts were recorded for this clonotype. The V gene is TRBV5-5, the J gene TRBJ1-2, with TRBD1 matching 7 bases. V lost 4 bases to trimming and J lost 4 bases; unmatched junction nucleotides: 10. The CDR3 totals 15 residues. Germline assignment: CDR1 SGHKS and CDR2 YYEKEE (reference sequence). The CDR3 loop reads CASSHRQGRGYGYTF. CDR3 DNA sequence: TGTGCCAGCAGCCACCGACAGGGCAGAGGCTATGGCTACACCTTC.

The V and J genes are TRBV19 and TRBJ2-7; 9 nucleotides align to TRBD2. The CDR3 extends over 17 amino acids. CDR1 and CDR2 from the germline V gene are LNHDA and SQIVND (reference sequence). With 3 bases clipped from V and 0 bases from J, the junction kept 9 bases outside the gene matches. This chain's CDR3 is CASSISSGAINSYEQYF. In DNA, the CDR3 is TGTGCCAGTAGTATCTCTAGCGGGGCGATTAACTCCTACGAGCAGTACTTC.

The rearrangement uses TRBV15 and TRBJ1-3; D is ambiguous. Germline-derived CDR1 and CDR2 are LNHNV and YYDKDF (reference sequence). The CDR3 sequence is 17 residues long. Trimming cost V 2 bases and J 0 bases, with 14 bases left between them. CDR3 nucleotide sequence: TGTGCCACCAGCAGACTCCGTCGAGGGATCTCTGGAAACACCATATATTTT. It specifies CATSRLRRGISGNTIYF.

The CDR3 loop reads CASSYRVLFSYEQYF. CDR3 coding DNA: TGTGCCAGCAGCTACCGGGTCCTATTCTCCTACGAGCAGTACTTC. J is TRBJ2-7 and V is TRBV5-6; D not certain. Germline V gene lookup returns CDR1 SGHDT and CDR2 YYEEEE. V was pared by 3 bases and J by 0 bases, with 13 bases between. The CDR3 length is 15 residues.

V and J are TRBV5-1 and TRBJ2-5; 14 nucleotides align to TRBD2. CDR1 and CDR2 from the germline V gene are SGHRS and YFSETQ. The CDR3 consists of 17 residues. The V and J ends lost 5 bases and 1 base, in that order; junction bases with no gene match: 7. This CDR3 reads CASSSGTSGGLQETQYF. In DNA form, the CDR3 reads TGCGCCAGCAGTTCCGGGACTAGCGGGGGCCTCCAAGAGACCCAGTACTTC.

There are a few counts of this clonotype. The chain joins TRBV9 to TRBJ1-3; maybe TRBD1 (5 bases). The CDR3 has 16 amino acids. Trimming removed 4 bases at V and 0 bases at J, with 14 bases between. Germline loops: CDR1 SGDLS, CDR2 YYNGEE. The CDR3 coding sequence is TGTGCCAGCAGCCCTTCCCTCCAGGGCTCTGGAAACACCATATATTTT. This translates into CASSPSLQGSGNTIYF.

This clonotype is deemed medium-sized. Here the CDR3 reads CASSPDRGSTTQYF. In DNA form, the CDR3 reads TGTGCCAGCAGTCCAGACAGGGGATCGACTACGCAGTATTTT. V is TRBV27 and J is TRBJ2-3, with TRBD1 matching 8 bases. V lost 5 bases, J lost 8 bases, and 9 bases stayed unmatched. The V gene's germline CDR1 is MNHEY and CDR2 SMNVEV (reference sequence). This CDR3 comprises 14 residues.

The rearrangement joins TRBV11-2 to TRBJ2-7; the D is unclear. This CDR3 has 10 amino acids. V shed 3 bases and J shed 4 bases, with 1 base lying between them. The germline V gene has CDR1 SGHAT and CDR2 FQNNGV. In DNA form, the CDR3 reads TGTGCCAGCAGCTTGTACGAGCAGTACTTC. This translates into CASSLYEQYF.

This chain links TRBV10-3 with TRBJ2-4, with 9 bases that match TRBD1. The CDR3 consists of 13 residues. The junction had 1 base not matched to a gene; V was cut back by 9 bases and J by 1 base. Germline values: CDR1 ENHRY, CDR2 SYGVKD. CDR3 coding DNA: TGTGCCATTGGACAGGGGGCCAAAAACATTCAGTACTTC. Its translation is CAIGQGAKNIQYF.

The table lists this clonotype with a few counts. The chain has TRBV18 and TRBJ2-6, with a possible D match to TRBD1 (5 bases). Germline V CDR1 and CDR2: KGHSH, LQKENI. The V end was cut by 6 bases, the J end by 4 bases, with 16 bases between. This CDR3 spans 16 amino acids. The CDR3 DNA reads TGTGCCAGCTCGCCCATGACAGCTCCCGGGGCCAACGTCCTGACTTTC. This encodes CASSPMTAPGANVLTF.

The chain uses TRBV27 and TRBJ2-5; D not resolved. CDR1 MNHEY and CDR2 SMNVEV come from the germline V gene (reference sequence). This CDR3 comprises 13 residues. The V end lost 3 bases, the J end lost 4 bases, and 9 bases lay between the germline ends. CDR3 region: CASSFKWGETQYF. CDR3 nucleotides: TGTGCCAGCAGTTTTAAGTGGGGAGAGACCCAGTACTTC.

This rearrangement joins TRBV18 to TRBJ2-7; TRBD1 matches at 7 bases. Germline lookup yields CDR1 KGHSH and CDR2 LQKENI. The CDR3 sequence is 14 residues long. V shed 3 bases and J 4 bases; nucleotides not matched to a gene: 6. CDR3 sequence (DNA): TGTGCCAGCTCACCCCGGGGACAGTTATACGAGCAGTACTTC. It yields the protein CASSPRGQLYEQYF.

This clonotype turned up a few times. The chain has TRBV19 and TRBJ2-6; no clear D. CDR3 length equals 14 residues. Germline V gene lookup returns CDR1 LNHDA and CDR2 SQIVND (reference sequence). The V end lost 4 bases, the J end lost 2 bases, and 6 bases lay between the germline ends. This chain's CDR3 is CASSNGAGANVLTF. The CDR3 DNA is TGTGCCAGTAGTAATGGGGCTGGGGCCAACGTCCTGACTTTC.

This chain joins TRBV7-2 and TRBJ2-3, with TRBD2 matching 16 bases. V trimming: 4 bases; J trimming: 4 bases; junction bases outside the gene matches: 8. Germline CDR1 and CDR2: SGHTA and FQGNSA. CDR3 length: 18 amino acids. This chain's CDR3 is CASSSPGTSGGAADTQYF. DNA of the CDR3: TGTGCCAGCAGCTCCCCCGGGACTAGCGGGGGGGCGGCAGATACGCAGTATTTT.

This clonotype turned up a few times. The J gene is TRBJ1-2, the V gene TRBV5-1; a possible D gene is TRBD1 (5 bases). Per germline, CDR1 SGHRS and CDR2 YFSETQ. The V end was cut by 0 bases, the J end by 2 bases, with 8 bases between. The CDR3 length is 14 residues. The CDR3 region has the DNA TGCGCCAGCAGCTTGGCAGGGCTGAACTATGGCTACACCTTC. Translating gives CASSLAGLNYGYTF. The full variable domain, with the rest looked up from reference TRBV5-1 and TRBJ1-2, is KAGVTQTPRYLIKTRGQQVTLSCSPISGHRSVSWYQQTPGQGLQFLFEYFSETQRNKGNFPGRFSGRQFSNSRSEMNVSTLELGDSALYLCASSLAGLNYGYTFGSGTRLTVV.

The rearrangement uses TRBV7-6 and TRBJ2-6; D is ambiguous. The CDR3 sequence is 17 residues long. Trimming left V 5 bases short and J 0 bases short, with 14 bases between. Germline CDR1 and CDR2: SGHVS and FNYEAQ. CDR3 residues: CASSPERTHSGANVLTF. CDR3 DNA sequence: TGTGCCAGCAGCCCAGAACGAACCCACTCTGGGGCCAACGTCCTGACTTTC.

The V and J genes are TRBV5-6 and TRBJ2-7; possibly TRBD1 for D (6 bases). V was clipped by 0 bases and J by 5 bases, with 9 bases between them. Germline V gene data show CDR1 as SGHDT and CDR2 as YYEEEE. The CDR3 consists of 13 residues. The CDR3 nucleotides read TGTGCCAGCAGCTTGGGCAGGGGCCACGAGCAGTACTTC. This sequence encodes CASSLGRGHEQYF.